This TCR beta chain is from a study of beta chain features in type 1 diabetes (dated by TCRdb to 2017 to 2018). Broadly, across the study: Mean age, gender distribution, total cell number and subset yield did not differ between patients and healthy donors. A total of some 110 million sorted cells were examined across all samples, and the number of cells per subset was strongly correlated with RNA yield. In the study, recently diagnosed type 1 diabetes patients and matched healthy donors were compared on the TCRB repertoires of their sorted circulating CD4+ T cell subsets. Regulatory and stem cell-like memory subsets were obtained from only 8 patients and about eight healthy donors, while naive and central memory subsets were obtained from all 30 or so donors. Overall results and qualifications from the work: At VDJ recombination sites, patients with type 1 diabetes made fewer insertions and deleted more nucleotides, a pattern implying thymic rearrangement abnormalities. Type 1 diabetes patients showed a moderate but significant shortening of TCRB CDR3 length in all four CD4+ subsets. Because small numbers of individuals were included in the HLA sub-analyses, any influence of HLA type on TCRB rearrangement was left unresolved. Naive, central memory and regulatory TCRB repertoires appeared more similar among patients than among healthy donors. Shorter templates might have been favored by PCR, but patient and control samples were amplified and corrected together, so both groups would have been affected equally by any skew. Because cDNA rather than genomic DNA was sequenced, highly expressing activated cells could have been over-represented, although no difference in activation and CD3 levels was found between groups.

The entire amount of isolated RNA was reverse transcribed using the High Capacity cDNA Reverse Transcription Kit, so the sequenced TCRB transcripts were expressed ones. Naive, central memory and regulatory T cell samples underwent deep immunoSEQ sequencing, averaging roughly 3.4 million total reads per sample. Sorted cells were lysed in RLT buffer and RNA was extracted with DNase-treated RNeasy Micro or Mini kits, depending on cell number. Each cell subset was processed on its own to prevent cross-contamination, while patient and healthy donor samples were processed together. TCRB sequences were amplified from cDNA with the immunoSEQ multiplex PCR, producing 87-bp fragments spanning the CDR3 region. Sequencing of the amplicons was performed on the Illumina HiSeq platform. The paper's data handling went like this. Synthetic template baselines were used to correct PCR bias computationally, reads within Hamming distance 2 were collapsed, and singletons that could not be merged were discarded. Reads were aligned against IMGT to assign V, D and J genes, CDR3 length and insertions or deletions at six rearrangement sites. Within each subset, clonotype counts were normalized to sorted cell number, and only after that were true diversity and Gini coefficients computed with the tcR R package. The overlap coefficient, calculated on TCRB nucleotide sequences, was used to measure repertoire sharing. As a proxy for the pre-selection repertoire, out-of-frame TCRB sequences from naive cells were analyzed. TCRdb stores this immuneACCESS table with in-frame sequences only. Part of the clones is absent; in the studies checked, under half of the shortfall reflects unresolved V genes, and no reason is known for the rest. Clone size and the V and J calls come from that table; the DNA yielded D and trimming. Across this sample there are approximately 360,000 clones, with roughly 12% seen only once. The ten largest clones add up to around 0.0099% of the sample.

This clone was seen only a few times. Its target antigen remains unknown. Base quality data are lacking; no much larger clone is found one base away. Each donor gave one peripheral blood draw, averaging approximately 0.12 L, which was collected into heparinised tubes. Naive, central memory, regulatory and stem cell-like memory CD4+ T cells were sorted on a BD FACSAria II using a panel including CD45RO, CCR7, CD25, CD127, CD95 and CD27. All sorted populations exceeded 98% purity. PBMCs were isolated immediately by Lymphoprep density gradient centrifugation and stained directly without culture. Samples were stained and sorted in pairs, with one healthy donor and one patient per experiment, so that batch effects were minimized. For CDR1 and CDR2, the germline V gene (reference sequence) lists GTSNPN and SVGIG. V is clipped by 3 bases and J by 0 bases, and the sequence between their germline boundaries is 12 bases long. From cysteine to phenylalanine, the CDR3 is 15 amino acids long. Only the CDR3 region is kept as DNA, spanning 45 bases read in frame from base 1.

What was sequenced was naive CD4+ T cells from blood. Per the publication, the cell subset or site label means: true naive CD4+ T cells. The receptor chain draws on TRBV30 and TRBJ1-5; the D gene is unclear. The sequence was obtained from a woman between 18 and 29 years old with type 1 diabetes. The DNA sequence is given as TGTGCCTGGAGGGCAGAGACTTATAGCAATCAGCCCCAGCATTTT. Translated, it gives CAWRAETYSNQPQHF.